A selection of T cell receptor beta chains follows, all from one sample in a study of shared T cell receptors in the human thymus. Data came from immunoSEQ multiplex PCR; TCRdb stores just in-frame clones and leaves some out. The sample holds about 660,000 clones, approximately 88% seen once. These data were also filed under a second study, of human thymus T cells.

Sequenced: thymocytes. The receptors were sampled from a boy younger than two with a congenital heart defect. Both conserved end residues are part of each CDR3. Each record gives: J gene, clone size, V gene, D gene, CDR3 DNA, CDR3 protein. A D gene is named only where the DNA matches it firmly. A row's size may be missing; if present it is once, few, many or a size class.

J gene: TRBJ2-3
clone size: -
V gene: TRBV7-7
D gene: TRBD2
CDR3 DNA: TGTGCCAGCAGCTTAAGAGGCGGGAGTGCGTTAGATACGCAGTATTTT
CDR3 protein: CASSLRGGSALDTQYF

J gene: TRBJ2-1
clone size: -
V gene: TRBV7-2
D gene: TRBD2
CDR3 DNA: TGTGCCAGCAGTACTAATGCGGGAGGACCCTACAATGAGCAGTTCTTC
CDR3 protein: CASSTNAGGPYNEQFF

J gene: TRBJ2-7
clone size: -
V gene: TRBV6-5
D gene: TRBD2
CDR3 DNA: TGTGCCAGCATCGCTAGCGGGAGCTCCTACGAGCAGTACTTC
CDR3 protein: CASIASGSSYEQYF

J gene: TRBJ1-5
clone size: -
V gene: TRBV30
D gene: -
CDR3 DNA: TGTGCCTGGAGTGTTACGGGAAATCAGCCCCAGCATTTT
CDR3 protein: CAWSVTGNQPQHF

J gene: TRBJ2-7
clone size: -
V gene: TRBV7-6
D gene: -
CDR3 DNA: TGTGCCAGCAGCTTTTCAGTCGGTAGTGGCGGGTCTAGCTCCTACGAGCAGTACTTC
CDR3 protein: CASSFSVGSGGSSSYEQYF

J gene: TRBJ2-2
clone size: -
V gene: TRBV12-5
D gene: -
CDR3 DNA: TGTGCTAGTGGTTTCCGGGGGAGGTGGGGCGGGGAGCTGTTTTTT
CDR3 protein: CASGFRGRWGGELFF

J gene: TRBJ1-4
clone size: -
V gene: TRBV4-1
D gene: TRBD1
CDR3 DNA: TGCGCCAGCAGCCAAGTTGGCGCGGGGACAGGAAAAGAAAAACTGTTTTTT
CDR3 protein: CASSQVGAGTGKEKLFF

J gene: TRBJ1-2
clone size: -
V gene: TRBV27
D gene: TRBD1
CDR3 DNA: TGTGCCAGCAGTCACCGGACAGGGCGGTTCTATGGCTACACCTTC
CDR3 protein: CASSHRTGRFYGYTF

J gene: TRBJ2-7
clone size: -
V gene: TRBV10-2
D gene: TRBD2
CDR3 DNA: TGCGCCAGCACGAGACTAGCGGGGTCTACCTACGAGCAGTACTTC
CDR3 protein: CASTRLAGSTYEQYF

J gene: TRBJ2-5
clone size: once
V gene: TRBV29-1
D gene: -
CDR3 DNA: TGCAGCGTTGAAGGACGGGACCAAGAGACCCAGTACTTC
CDR3 protein: CSVEGRDQETQYF

J gene: TRBJ2-7
clone size: -
V gene: TRBV7-7
D gene: TRBD2
CDR3 DNA: TGTGCTAGCAGCTTAGAACCGCCCACCCCCGGGACTAGCGGCCGCTACGAGCAGTACTTC
CDR3 protein: CASSLEPPTPGTSGRYEQYF

J gene: TRBJ2-3
clone size: -
V gene: TRBV7-6
D gene: TRBD2
CDR3 DNA: TGTGCCAGCAGCGGCGGGAGGGCACCAGATACGCAGTATTTT
CDR3 protein: CASSGGRAPDTQYF

J gene: TRBJ2-1
clone size: -
V gene: TRBV7-8
D gene: -
CDR3 DNA: TGTGCCAGCAGCCCCCGTTCTCGAATCGGAGAAAGCGCCCACAATGAGCAGTTCTTC
CDR3 protein: CASSPRSRIGESAHNEQFF

J gene: TRBJ2-5
clone size: -
V gene: TRBV30
D gene: TRBD1
CDR3 DNA: TGTGCCTGGAGGGACAGGGCCTTTTCGGAGCAGTACTTC
CDR3 protein: CAWRDRAFSEQYF

J gene: TRBJ2-7
clone size: -
V gene: TRBV10-3
D gene: TRBD2
CDR3 DNA: TGTGCCATCTCCGGGACGGGAGGGCCGGAGTACGAGCAGTACTTC
CDR3 protein: CAISGTGGPEYEQYF

J gene: TRBJ1-1
clone size: -
V gene: TRBV19
D gene: TRBD1
CDR3 DNA: TGTGCCAGTAGTATAGGGACAGGGGAGGGAACTGAAGCTTTCTTT
CDR3 protein: CASSIGTGEGTEAFF

J gene: TRBJ2-3
clone size: -
V gene: TRBV4-3
D gene: TRBD2
CDR3 DNA: TGCGCCAGCAGCCAAGGGGAACAGCGGGAGGGCCTCACAGATACGCAGTATTTT
CDR3 protein: CASSQGEQREGLTDTQYF

J gene: TRBJ1-2
clone size: -
V gene: TRBV14
D gene: TRBD1
CDR3 DNA: TGTGCCAGCAGCCAAGATCAGCCAGGGGGCGATGGCTACACCTTC
CDR3 protein: CASSQDQPGGDGYTF

J gene: TRBJ2-7
clone size: once
V gene: TRBV4-1
D gene: TRBD1
CDR3 DNA: TGCGCCAGCAGCCAAGAATCCAGGGGGAAGAACGGGCAGTACTTC
CDR3 protein: CASSQESRGKNGQYF

J gene: TRBJ1-2
clone size: once
V gene: TRBV5-4
D gene: -
CDR3 DNA: TGTGCCAGCAGCCCCGGGCCAACGGGAGGCTACACCTTC
CDR3 protein: CASSPGPTGGYTF

J gene: TRBJ2-7
clone size: -
V gene: TRBV27
D gene: -
CDR3 DNA: TGTGCCAGCAGTTTTGAGGCCAAGGGCAAGGACTTCCCCCTCGAGCAGTACTTC
CDR3 protein: CASSFEAKGKDFPLEQYF

J gene: TRBJ2-5
clone size: -
V gene: TRBV18
D gene: TRBD2
CDR3 DNA: TGTGCCAGCTCACCAATGGCTAGCGGAGAAGAGACCCAGTACTTC
CDR3 protein: CASSPMASGEETQYF

J gene: TRBJ2-5
clone size: -
V gene: TRBV18
D gene: TRBD2
CDR3 DNA: TGTGCCAGCTCACCGGGGCGGGAGGGAACCCGAAACCAAGAGACCCAGTACTTC
CDR3 protein: CASSPGREGTRNQETQYF

J gene: TRBJ1-2
clone size: few
V gene: TRBV6-1
D gene: TRBD1
CDR3 DNA: TGTGCCAGCAGTGAACAGGGGGGACAGGGCAACTATGGCTACACCTTC
CDR3 protein: CASSEQGGQGNYGYTF

J gene: TRBJ2-7
clone size: -
V gene: TRBV14
D gene: -
CDR3 DNA: TGTGCCAGCAGCCAAGATCCCGGGACACTGACCTACGAGCAGTACTTC
CDR3 protein: CASSQDPGTLTYEQYF

J gene: TRBJ1-1
clone size: -
V gene: TRBV11-3
D gene: -
CDR3 DNA: TGTGCCAGCAGCCAATTGAACACTGAAGCTTTCTTT
CDR3 protein: CASSQLNTEAFF

J gene: TRBJ2-3
clone size: -
V gene: TRBV5-6
D gene: TRBD2
CDR3 DNA: TGTGCCAGCAGGGCTGCGACTAGCCCCAAAGACAGAAATACGCAGTATTTT
CDR3 protein: CASRAATSPKDRNTQYF

J gene: TRBJ1-2
clone size: -
V gene: TRBV5-5
D gene: -
CDR3 DNA: TGTGCCAGCAGCTTGGGGGCAGGAGGGTCCTATGGCTACACCTTC
CDR3 protein: CASSLGAGGSYGYTF

J gene: TRBJ2-3
clone size: once
V gene: TRBV11-3
D gene: -
CDR3 DNA: TGTGCCAGCAGCTTAAGGGGACACATAATTTGGGGCACAGATACGCAGTATTTT
CDR3 protein: CASSLRGHIIWGTDTQYF

J gene: TRBJ2-1
clone size: -
V gene: TRBV9
D gene: TRBD2
CDR3 DNA: TGTGCCAGCAGCGTAGGTCCCCGCGGGGGGCAGCGCTACAATGAGCAGTTCTTC
CDR3 protein: CASSVGPRGGQRYNEQFF

J gene: TRBJ2-3
clone size: -
V gene: TRBV7-9
D gene: TRBD2
CDR3 DNA: TGTGCCAGCAGCCCTTTTGTCGGGAGGTTACGGGGCACAGATACGCAGTATTTT
CDR3 protein: CASSPFVGRLRGTDTQYF

J gene: TRBJ2-7
clone size: -
V gene: TRBV6-5
D gene: TRBD2
CDR3 DNA: TGTGCCAGCAGTTCAGAGACTAGCTCCCACGAGCAGTACTTC
CDR3 protein: CASSSETSSHEQYF

J gene: TRBJ2-1
clone size: -
V gene: TRBV14
D gene: -
CDR3 DNA: TGTGCCAGCAGCCAAAATAAACCGGAGGAGTGGTACAATGAGCAGTTCTTC
CDR3 protein: CASSQNKPEEWYNEQFF

J gene: TRBJ2-3
clone size: -
V gene: TRBV10-3
D gene: TRBD2
CDR3 DNA: TGTGCCATCAGTGAAGCTAGCGGGAGGGCCCAGACAGATACGCAGTATTTT
CDR3 protein: CAISEASGRAQTDTQYF

J gene: TRBJ2-3
clone size: once
V gene: TRBV5-6
D gene: -
CDR3 DNA: TGTGCCAGCAGCTTGGGGCAGGGGAGTGTGGACACAGATACGCAGTATTTT
CDR3 protein: CASSLGQGSVDTDTQYF

J gene: TRBJ2-5
clone size: -
V gene: TRBV25-1
D gene: TRBD1
CDR3 DNA: TGTGCCAGCAGTGAAAAGGACAGGGCAAAACGGGCAGAGACCCAGTACTTC
CDR3 protein: CASSEKDRAKRAETQYF

J gene: TRBJ2-6
clone size: -
V gene: TRBV5-1
D gene: TRBD1
CDR3 DNA: TGCGCCAGCAGCTTGGGCCCGGACAGGGTAAGATCTGGGGCCAACGTCCTGACTTTC
CDR3 protein: CASSLGPDRVRSGANVLTF

J gene: TRBJ2-3
clone size: -
V gene: TRBV4-1
D gene: -
CDR3 DNA: TGCGCCAGCAGCCAAGATAATGGACTCACAGATACGCAGTATTTT
CDR3 protein: CASSQDNGLTDTQYF

J gene: TRBJ2-7
clone size: -
V gene: TRBV27
D gene: -
CDR3 DNA: TGTGCCAGCAGTTTGAGCTCCGGACATCTCTCCTACGAGCAGTACTTC
CDR3 protein: CASSLSSGHLSYEQYF

J gene: TRBJ1-2
clone size: -
V gene: TRBV6-4
D gene: -
CDR3 DNA: TGTGCCAGCAGCTCCCCTGGGGAGGGCTACACCTTC
CDR3 protein: CASSSPGEGYTF

J gene: TRBJ2-5
clone size: -
V gene: TRBV12-1
D gene: -
CDR3 DNA: TGTGCCAGCAGCTCCCCTGGGACAGGGGGCGGAGAGACCCAGTACTTC
CDR3 protein: CASSSPGTGGGETQYF

J gene: TRBJ2-5
clone size: once
V gene: TRBV7-4
D gene: TRBD2
CDR3 DNA: TGTGCCAGCAGCTTAGAAGCGGGGGGCGCCTGGGAGACCCAGTACTTC
CDR3 protein: CASSLEAGGAWETQYF

J gene: TRBJ2-5
clone size: -
V gene: TRBV6-5
D gene: TRBD1
CDR3 DNA: TGTGCCAGCAGCCTAGGGGGCAGTAAGGAGACCCAGTACTTC
CDR3 protein: CASSLGGSKETQYF

J gene: TRBJ1-5
clone size: -
V gene: TRBV5-4
D gene: -
CDR3 DNA: TGTGCCAGCAGCTCGGGTCCCCGGGGGAGCAATCAGCCCCAGCATTTT
CDR3 protein: CASSSGPRGSNQPQHF

J gene: TRBJ2-5
clone size: -
V gene: TRBV7-2
D gene: -
CDR3 DNA: TGTGCCAGCAGCTTCAGGGAATTTCGACCGTACCAAGAGACCCAGTACTTC
CDR3 protein: CASSFREFRPYQETQYF

J gene: TRBJ2-7
clone size: -
V gene: TRBV25-1
D gene: TRBD2
CDR3 DNA: TGTGCCAGCAGTGCGGGGGGGGTAGGACGGGAGCGTAACGAGCAGTACTTC
CDR3 protein: CASSAGGVGRERNEQYF